These 18 T cell receptor beta chains were sequenced from one sample in a study of monozygotic twins with cystic fibrosis. Libraries were prepared by immunoSEQ multiplex PCR; TCRdb keeps only in-frame clonotypes and omits some of them. The sample yields roughly 28,000 clones, around 85% seen once. What was sequenced was blood. The receptors derive from a girl aged 2 to 9 with cystic fibrosis.

CDR3 amino acids: CASSSRGGTEAFF. The DNA for the CDR3 is TGTGCCAGCAGCTCCAGGGGTGGGACTGAAGCTTTCTTT. V gene TRBV7-2 combines with J gene TRBJ1-1; D perhaps matches TRBD1 (6 bases). Trimming stripped 4 bases from V and 5 bases from J, with 11 bases between. The germline CDR1 and CDR2 sequences are SGHTA and FQGNSA. The CDR3 is made up of 13 amino acids.

This clone has only a few counts. The V gene is TRBV29-1, the J gene TRBJ1-1; D is undetermined. The CDR3 extends over 12 amino acids. Germline loops: CDR1 SQVTM, CDR2 ANQGSEA. The ends were cut back, 5 bases at V and 1 base at J, with 8 bases in the middle. The CDR3, as DNA: TGCAGCGTTAAACCCGGGAACACTGAAGCTTTCTTT. It codes for CSVKPGNTEAFF.

The J gene is TRBJ1-2, the V gene TRBV6-5; 9 nucleotides match TRBD1. Trimming at V came to 9 bases and at J to 6 bases, leaving 8 bases not matched to a gene. This CDR3 is 13 amino acids long. CDR1 is MNHEY and CDR2 is SVGAGI in the germline V gene. In nucleotides, the CDR3 is TGTGCCAGAATAAAACAGGGGGCTGATGGCTACACCTTC. This encodes CARIKQGADGYTF.

This chain uses TRBV30 with TRBJ1-1, with D possibly being TRBD1 (6 bases). Germline lookup yields CDR1 GTSNPN and CDR2 SVGIG (reference sequence). CDR3 length: 14 residues. Trimming cost V 1 base and J 7 bases, with 16 bases left between them. The CDR3 DNA sequence: TGTGCCTGGAGTGATTTGGGGGCGGACTTTGAAGCTTTCTTT. Protein product: CAWSDLGADFEAFF.

This sequence joins TRBV18 and TRBJ2-2; D gene uncertain. Germline CDR1 KGHSH, CDR2 LQKENI. Trimming removed 3 bases at V and 1 base at J, with 3 bases between. This CDR3 is built from 13 residues. The CDR3 region has the DNA TGTGCCAGCTCACCGAAGAACACCGGGGAGCTGTTTTTT. Translation: CASSPKNTGELFF.

This clone was detected a few times. The V and J genes are TRBV9 and TRBJ1-6; D not resolved. CDR1 is SGDLS and CDR2 is YYNGEE in the germline V gene. V lost 3 bases and J lost 9, with 16 bases in between. The CDR3 extends over 15 amino acids. The CDR3 DNA reads TGTGCCAGCAGCGGGAGTGACGGCTATGGTTCACCCCTCCACTTT. Translation gives CASSGSDGYGSPLHF.

V gene TRBV6-5 combines with J gene TRBJ2-7; a weak D match, TRBD2 (6 bases). V shed 2 bases and J shed 0 bases, with 11 bases lying between them. The CDR3 is 15 residues long. CDR1 MNHEY and CDR2 SVGAGI come from the germline V gene. CDR3 in amino acids: CASSYRETSSYEQYF. In nucleotides, the CDR3 is TGTGCCAGCAGTTACCGGGAGACGAGCTCCTACGAGCAGTACTTC.

CDR3: CASSWGTGANVLTF. The CDR3 nucleotides are TGTGCCAGCAGTTGGGGTACTGGGGCCAACGTCCTGACTTTC. The gene calls are TRBV27 and TRBJ2-6, with no clear D. The CDR3 contains 14 residues. Trimming removed 4 bases from V and 2 bases from J, with 6 bases in between. Germline lookup yields CDR1 MNHEY and CDR2 SMNVEV (reference sequence).

V and J are TRBV4-1 and TRBJ2-3; TRBD2 aligns across 15 bases. This CDR3 is 16 amino acids long. After removal of 3 bases from V and 6 bases from J, the junction contained 4 bases not matched to a gene. Germline V gene data show CDR1 as MGHRA and CDR2 as YSYEKL. For the CDR3, the DNA is TGCGCCAGCAGCCATATAGGGACTAGCGGGAGGGATACGCAGTATTTT. Translating gives CASSHIGTSGRDTQYF.

This chain joins TRBV6-1 and TRBJ1-2; TRBD1 matches 10 bases. The CDR3 loop spans 14 amino acids. Germline CDR1 is MNHNS and CDR2 is SASEGT. V gave up 2 bases and J gave up 7 bases; unmatched junction bases: 4. CDR3 loop: CASSERDRGTGYTF. The DNA for the CDR3 is TGTGCCAGCAGTGAAAGGGACAGGGGAACTGGCTACACCTTC.

This sequence joins TRBV15 and TRBJ1-2; tentatively, D is TRBD1 (5 bases). There are 15 residues in the CDR3. Trimming took off 9 bases at V and 1 base at J, with 18 bases between the two ends. From germline, CDR1 is LNHNV and CDR2 YYDKDF (reference sequence). CDR3 nucleotide sequence: TGTGCCACAAGCGAGGGGAGAGGCATTAACTATGGCTACACCTTC. As protein: CATSEGRGINYGYTF.

The genes are TRBV10-3 and TRBJ2-7, with TRBD2 matching over 9 bases. This CDR3 has 13 amino acids. The germline V gene has CDR1 ENHRY and CDR2 SYGVKD. The V and J ends lost 10 bases and 4 bases, in that order; junction bases with no gene match: 8. The CDR3 nucleotides are TGTGCCACCGGGTTAGCGGGAGTTTACGAGCAGTACTTC. Amino acid sequence: CATGLAGVYEQYF.

The genes are TRBV6-1 and TRBJ1-5; D gene uncertain. The germline CDR1 and CDR2 sequences are MNHNS and SASEGT. Between the trimmed V and J ends, which lost 5 bases and 6 bases, there was a span of 14 bases. The CDR3 loop spans 14 amino acids. The CDR3 here is CASSTQKRGQPQHF. CDR3 in DNA: TGTGCCAGCAGTACTCAAAAACGCGGTCAGCCCCAGCATTTT.

This sequence joins TRBV19 and TRBJ2-1, with 8 bases identical to TRBD1. The germline CDR1 and CDR2 sequences are LNHDA and SQIVND (reference sequence). The CDR3 runs to 16 residues. The J segment lost 1 base and the V segment lost 5 bases, leaving 7 bases of the junction unmatched. The CDR3 protein is CASSSDREYSYNEQFF. CDR3 nucleotides: TGTGCCAGTAGTTCGGACAGGGAATATTCCTACAATGAGCAGTTCTTC. The variable domain in full, completed from reference TRBV19 and TRBJ2-1, reads DGGITQSPKYLFRKEGQNVTLSCEQNLNHDAMYWYRQDPGQGLRLIYYSQIVNDFQKGDIAEGYSVSREKKESFPLTVTSAQKNPTAFYLCASSSDREYSYNEQFFGPGTRLTVL.

The chain couples TRBV6-4 to TRBJ2-7; D unclear. The V and J ends lost 6 bases and 0 bases respectively, with 6 bases between them. This CDR3 is 12 amino acids long. Germline CDR1 and CDR2: MRHNA and SNTAGT. The CDR3 sequence: CASRFASYEQYF. The CDR3 DNA sequence: TGTGCCAGCAGGTTCGCCTCCTACGAGCAGTACTTC.

The sample holds a few counts of this clone. The V and J genes are TRBV27 and TRBJ2-5, with 9 nucleotides matching TRBD1. CDR3 length: 15 amino acids. The V gene's germline CDR1 is MNHEY and CDR2 SMNVEV (reference sequence). Trimming at V came to 5 bases and at J to 6 bases, leaving 10 bases not matched to a gene. CDR3 nucleotides: TGTGCCAGCAGTCGAGGGGGACAGGGTTTAAAGACCCAGTACTTC. Translated, it gives CASSRGGQGLKTQYF.

The rearrangement joins TRBV19 to TRBJ1-5; D is perhaps TRBD1 (5 bases). CDR1 is LNHDA, CDR2 SQIVND, per germline (reference sequence). There are 14 residues in the CDR3. Trimming cost V 5 bases and J 4 bases, with 12 bases left between them. The CDR3 DNA reads as TGTGCCAGTAGTTTCGACAGTGAGAATCAGCCCCAGCATTTT. Translating gives CASSFDSENQPQHF.

This clone was counted between two and nine times. V is TRBV6-7 and J is TRBJ1-5; no clear D gene. TRBV6-7 is flagged as an ORF with uncertain function. V shed 10 bases and J shed 2 bases, with 15 bases lying between them. The length of the CDR3 is 14 residues. As DNA, the CDR3 is TGTGCCACCAACCCATTAAGTGGCAATCAGCCCCAGCATTTT. This codes for CATNPLSGNQPQHF.